Here is one T cell receptor (beta chain) with its context. The protocol was immunoSEQ multiplex PCR, while the TCRdb copy is restricted to in-frame clones and leaves out a portion. The sample lists 250,000 to 400,000 clones; approximately 88% were seen once. The data stem from a study of blood T cell repertoires in COVID-19. V lost 0 bases to trimming and J lost 2 bases, with 13 bases between them. Germline values: CDR1 LGHDT, CDR2 YNNKEL (reference sequence). The CDR3 loop spans 16 amino acids. The clonotype originates from a woman aged 25 to 39 with COVID-19, enrolled during active disease. This chain connects TRBV3-1 (or the pseudogene TRBV3-2) to TRBJ1-2, with D unclear. The sample consisted of peripheral blood. The CDR3 sequence: CASSQDRGRINYGYTF. In DNA, the CDR3 is TGTGCCAGCAGCCAAGATCGCGGAAGAATCAACTATGGCTACACCTTC.